This T cell receptor (beta chain) comes out of a study of blood T cell repertoires in COVID-19. Study background: Specimens from acute and convalescent COVID-19 originated in the United States, Italy and Spain. PBMCs, B-cell-depleted T cells, or T cells provided the cDNA or gDNA that made up the material.

The V gene's germline CDR1 is MNHEY and CDR2 SMNVEV (reference sequence). CDR3 size: 14 residues. Trimming took 4 bases from V and 1 from J, leaving 10 bases between them. Everyone who took part was about 18 to 90 years old, and they came from roughly 25 US areas. Original processing notes: Counts of nucleated cells, estimated from reference gene primer amplification, were obtained. Data came from immunoSEQ multiplex PCR; TCRdb stores just in-frame clones and leaves some out. V, J and clone size are taken as reported in that table, and D and trimming were inferred from the DNA itself. The table records approximately 250,000 clones, under 95% of them present only once.

The sample consisted of PBMCs or T cells enriched from blood (not recorded which). This sequence was found in a middle-aged man who had been exposed to COVID-19. The chain carries TRBV27 and TRBJ1-1; D unresolved. CDR3 sequence: CASSSQRSNTEAFF. The CDR3 DNA sequence: TGTGCCAGCAGTTCCCAACGGTCGAACACTGAAGCTTTCTTT.